This record looks at one T cell receptor beta chain sequence and its context. Its antigen is not yet known. No per-base quality is available; no much larger clone lies one base away. The immunoSEQ Assay, a bias-controlled multiplex PCR, was used to amplify TCRbeta CDR3 regions from genomic DNA. For the original study's pipeline: Within the assay, amplification of reference gene primers was used to estimate how many nucleated cells each sample contained. To quantify the absolute abundance of each unique TCRbeta CDR3 rearrangement, sequence reads were collapsed and filtered. Productive Simpson clonality was computed per sample as the square root of Simpson's diversity index over productive rearrangements. TCRdb obtained this table from immuneACCESS and retained in-frame rearrangements with V and J assigned. These tables miss some clones; where compared with another copy, unresolved V genes account for less than half of the shortfall, and the remainder is unexplained. That table furnishes V, J and clone size, whereas the DNA furnished D and trimming. The sample yields about 160,000 clones; roughly 90% were counted once. In total, the top ten clones hold around 3% of the sample.

The CDR3 runs 14 residues from the cysteine to the phenylalanine. CDR3 DNA is the only sequence kept; it has 42 bases, read in frame from the first base. V is cut by 7 bases and J by 3 bases, and the space between the germline ends is 15 bases. Per the germline V gene, MNHEY is the CDR1 and SVGAGI is the CDR2. The data were obtained in a study of blood T cell repertoires in COVID-19 (dated by TCRdb to 2018 to 2021). A note on the overall study: Samples from collaborators originated in the United States, Italy and Spain and spanned both the acute and convalescent phases of COVID-19. The material from the prospective study consisted of cDNA or gDNA derived from T cells, B-cell-depleted T cells, or PBMCs. Subjects who had been exposed to COVID-19, were actively infected with it, or had recovered from it provided the deeply sampled blood TCRbeta repertoires that made up the dataset. The repertoires were made available in a free public database intended to serve as a resource for research on the immune response to SARS-CoV-2. The samples were drawn from two sources: the first 160 participants of the ongoing ImmuneRACE study, and 1,200 or so subjects contributed by 6 global collaborators. The sample metadata nearly always contained a de-identified subject ID, COVID-19 status, age in years and sex. Where available, HLA class I and class II types were obtained from metadata supplied by the sample provider rather than from assay-based typing.

What the authors observed across the whole study: The amount of clinical and demographic metadata varied by source and participant and was provided uncurated.

Collaborating institutions collected whole blood in K2EDTA tubes following their own protocols. For TCRbeta analysis, collaborators shipped samples as frozen whole blood, isolated PBMCs, or DNA extracted from either of those sample types. The TCR was taken from a man in his 60s with acute or convalescent COVID-19. The V gene is TRBV6-5 and the J gene is TRBJ1-1; TRBD1 is a possible D gene, resting on 5 matching bases. Material: peripheral blood. The nucleotides are TGTGCCAGCACCCCGGGGGGGGTGCACACTGAAGCTTTCTTT. This yields the protein CASTPGGVHTEAFF.